The 20 T cell receptor beta chains below were found in one sample sequenced in a study of cytomegalovirus exposure and HLA in healthy donors. A multiplex PCR was run with 60 Vbeta primers and 13 Jbeta primers. Assay used: immunoSEQ multiplex PCR; TCRdb lists only in-frame clones, some missing. The table includes 200,000 to 300,000 clones, approximately 85% detected once. Source material: PBMCs. Receptors originate from a girl between 2 and 10 years old in good health and CMV-seronegative.

The J gene is TRBJ2-7, the V gene TRBV4-1; D gene uncertain. This CDR3 has 15 amino acids. The V and J ends lost 0 bases and 3 bases respectively, with 12 bases between them. CDR1 is MGHRA, CDR2 YSYEKL, per germline. CDR3 protein: CASSQDSPPSYEQYF. The CDR3 nucleotides are TGCGCCAGCAGCCAAGATAGCCCGCCCAGCTACGAGCAGTACTTC.

This clone appeared a few times. The CDR3 sequence is CASMRQGRNEQFF. The CDR3 nucleotides read TGCGCCAGCATGAGGCAGGGGCGGAATGAGCAGTTCTTC. The V gene is TRBV5-1, the J gene TRBJ2-1; the D gene is possibly TRBD1 (6 bases). Deletions cut 6 bases from V and 7 bases from J, with 14 bases between. The CDR3 is 13 amino acids. The germline V gene encodes CDR1 SGHRS and CDR2 YFSETQ.

This clone appeared a single time. The genes are TRBV2 and TRBJ2-3; tentative D call: TRBD1 (5 bases). CDR3 length: 16 amino acids. Trimming took 2 bases from V and 3 from J, leaving 15 bases between them. Germline V gene data show CDR1 as SNHLY and CDR2 as FYNNEI. CDR3 residues: CASSEFGAPRTDTQYF. The CDR3 DNA reads TGTGCCAGCAGTGAATTTGGGGCACCAAGGACAGATACGCAGTATTTT.

The V gene is TRBV5-1, the J gene TRBJ2-1, with TRBD2 matching over 8 bases. CDR3 length: 18 amino acids. Germline V gene data show CDR1 as SGHRS and CDR2 as YFSETQ. V lost 1 base and J lost 5; bases outside the gene matches: 14. CDR3 coding DNA: TGCGCCAGCAGCTTGTATAGCGGGGCCCGGCCGGGGGACAATGAGCAGTTCTTC. It translates to CASSLYSGARPGDNEQFF.

The chain uses TRBV19 and TRBJ2-4; 13 nucleotides line up with TRBD2. The V gene's germline CDR1 is LNHDA and CDR2 SQIVND (reference sequence). The CDR3 is 15 residues long. V lost 5 bases, J lost 4 bases, and 2 bases stayed unmatched. CDR3 amino acids: CASSSTSGGKNIQYF. As DNA, the CDR3 is TGTGCCAGTAGTTCGACTAGCGGGGGGAAAAACATTCAGTACTTC.

The V gene is TRBV29-1, the J gene TRBJ1-2; a possible D gene is TRBD1 (5 bases). V was trimmed by 7 bases and J by 3 bases, leaving 21 bases between them. The germline CDR1 and CDR2 sequences are SQVTM and ANQGSEA. The CDR3 extends over 15 amino acids. Here the CDR3 DNA reads TGCAGCGCCGACCAATGGGGGAGGGTCGACTATGGCTACACCTTC. It is translated as CSADQWGRVDYGYTF.

The gene calls are TRBV6-1 and TRBJ2-5, with TRBD1 as a possible D gene (5 bases). The end of the DNA fits TRBJ2-7 better, so the J call may be wrong. The length of the CDR3 is 14 residues. Germline lookup yields CDR1 MNHNS and CDR2 SASEGT. The CDR3, as DNA: TGTGCCAGCAGAATAGGGGAAGGAACCTACGAGCAGTACTTC. Encoded protein: CASRIGEGTYEQYF.

This clone was picked up one time. V and J are TRBV7-6 and TRBJ1-4; possible D gene TRBD1, 5 bases. V lost 0 bases and J lost 5, with 10 bases in between. The CDR3 has 15 residues. CDR1 and CDR2 from the germline V gene are SGHVS and FNYEAQ. This chain's CDR3 is CASSLAPGYNEKLFF. Written as DNA, the CDR3 is TGTGCCAGCAGCTTAGCTCCAGGGTACAATGAAAAACTGTTTTTT.

The chain recombines TRBV30 with TRBJ1-5; D unresolved. The CDR3 spans 13 residues. Trimming took 2 bases from V and 6 from J, leaving 11 bases between them. Germline V gene lookup returns CDR1 GTSNPN and CDR2 SVGIG (reference sequence). CDR3 loop: CAWSLDLGQPQHF. The CDR3 nucleotides read TGTGCCTGGAGTCTAGACCTCGGTCAGCCCCAGCATTTT.

As to this clone: Within the sample, other DNA sequences also encode this same CDR3. The V call is TRBV6-5, the J call TRBJ2-5, with 8 positions matching TRBD2. The germline CDR1 and CDR2 sequences are MNHEY and SVGAGI. This CDR3 region has 15 residues. V shed 2 bases and J 2 bases; nucleotides not matched to a gene: 4. CDR3 coding DNA: TGTGCCAGCAGTTACCTTAGCGGGGCACAAGAGACCCAGTACTTC. The encoded protein is CASSYLSGAQETQYF.

The chain combines TRBV27 with TRBJ2-7, with TRBD1 identical over 8 bases. The junction had 7 bases not matched to a gene; V was cut back by 5 bases and J by 4 bases. Germline V gene data show CDR1 as MNHEY and CDR2 as SMNVEV (reference sequence). The length of the CDR3 is 14 residues. The CDR3 sequence is CASSAGTGEYEQYF. The DNA for the CDR3 is TGTGCCAGCAGTGCCGGGACAGGAGAATACGAGCAGTACTTC.

This clone has only a few counts. J is TRBJ1-1 and V is TRBV5-1, with TRBD1 as a possible D gene (6 bases). This CDR3 is 14 amino acids long. From germline, CDR1 is SGHRS and CDR2 YFSETQ. Trimming shortened V by 0 bases and J by 10 bases, and 16 bases separated the two germline ends. CDR3 loop: CASSLGQEQEGAFF. The CDR3 DNA follows: TGCGCCAGCAGCTTGGGACAGGAGCAAGAGGGAGCTTTCTTT.

This clone has only a few counts. CDR3 DNA: TGCGCCAGCAGCTGGACAGGGCAAACTGAAGCTTTCTTT. Translated, it gives CASSWTGQTEAFF. This chain links TRBV5-1 with TRBJ1-1, with 8 positions matching TRBD1. V lost 3 bases, J lost 5 bases, and 3 bases stayed unmatched. The germline V gene has CDR1 SGHRS and CDR2 YFSETQ. This CDR3 comprises 13 residues.

The chain recombines TRBV6-5 with TRBJ1-2; 8 nucleotides match TRBD1. There are 14 residues in the CDR3. In germline, CDR1 is MNHEY, CDR2 SVGAGI. V gave up 5 bases and J gave up 4 bases; unmatched junction bases: 6. CDR3 amino acids: CASSEPGQGYGYTF. CDR3 sequence (DNA): TGTGCCAGCAGTGAACCCGGACAGGGCTATGGCTACACCTTC.

The chain uses TRBV7-3 and TRBJ2-6; D is perhaps TRBD1 (6 bases). There are 17 residues in the CDR3. V was shortened by 0 bases and J by 2 bases, with 11 bases between the two germline ends. Germline lookup yields CDR1 SGHTA and CDR2 FQGTGA. In nucleotides, the CDR3 is TGTGCCAGCAGCTTAACAGGGGGTGGAGCTGGGGCCAACGTCCTGACTTTC. Protein product: CASSLTGGGAGANVLTF.

The chain carries TRBV5-1 and TRBJ1-1, with D maybe TRBD1 (5 bases). There are 14 residues in the CDR3. Germline-derived CDR1 and CDR2 are SGHRS and YFSETQ. Trimming took off 2 bases at V and 5 bases at J, with 13 bases between the two ends. CDR3 nucleotides: TGCGCCAGCAGCTTTGAAGTTCCAGGGACTGAAGCTTTCTTT. It specifies CASSFEVPGTEAFF.

This chain connects TRBV30 to TRBJ2-1; perhaps TRBD2 as D (6 bases). This CDR3 spans 13 amino acids. The germline V gene encodes CDR1 GTSNPN and CDR2 SVGIG (reference sequence). V dropped 5 bases and J dropped 4 bases, with 12 bases sitting between them. The CDR3 DNA is TGTGCCTGGCGACTAGGGACTTACAATGAGCAGTTCTTC. This sequence encodes CAWRLGTYNEQFF.

J is TRBJ1-2 and V is TRBV6-1; D is unresolved. In germline, CDR1 is MNHNS, CDR2 SASEGT. The CDR3 loop spans 13 amino acids. The V and J ends lost 3 bases and 4 bases respectively, with 9 bases between them. CDR3 nucleotides: TGTGCCAGCAGTGAGCTAGGGAGCTATGGCTACACCTTC. This gives the protein CASSELGSYGYTF.

This chain uses TRBV5-4 with TRBJ1-2; no definite D call. The CDR3 loop spans 11 amino acids. The V end lost 4 bases, the J end lost 3 bases, and 4 bases lay between the germline ends. CDR1 is SGHNT and CDR2 is YYREEE in the germline V gene (reference sequence). The CDR3 spells CASSQDYGYTF. The CDR3 DNA reads TGTGCCAGCAGCCAGGACTATGGCTACACCTTC.

This clone was detected only once. The rearrangement links TRBV27 to TRBJ1-2, with D possibly being TRBD1 (6 bases). The CDR3 spans 16 residues. The V and J ends lost 5 bases and 7 bases respectively, with 23 bases between them. CDR1 is MNHEY and CDR2 is SMNVEV in the germline V gene (reference sequence). The DNA of the CDR3 is TGTGCCAGCAGTCAGGGGACACCCATTCTTCAGGTTGGCTACACCTTC. It encodes CASSQGTPILQVGYTF.